The 5 T cell receptor beta chains below come from one sample, sequenced in a study of cytomegalovirus exposure and HLA in healthy donors. PCR used 60 Vbeta primers and 13 Jbeta primers. Sequencing used immunoSEQ multiplex PCR; TCRdb keeps in-frame clones, though not all of them. The sample carries approximately 160,000 clones, about 82% recorded once. Sequences were obtained from PBMCs. These receptors all come from a female donor in good health and CMV-seronegative.

The CDR3 protein is CASSVESGRATGEQFF. CDR3 DNA sequence: TGTGCCAGCAGCGTAGAAAGCGGGAGGGCCACAGGTGAGCAGTTCTTC. This chain joins TRBV9 and TRBJ2-1, with TRBD2 identical over 10 bases. After removal of 0 bases from V and 9 bases from J, the junction contained 9 bases not matched to a gene. This CDR3 has 16 residues. Germline-derived CDR1 and CDR2 are SGDLS and YYNGEE.

The rearrangement joins TRBV10-3 to TRBJ1-4, with D perhaps TRBD1 (6 bases). Germline CDR1 ENHRY, CDR2 SYGVKD. The CDR3 is 16 amino acids. The germline V and J ends were trimmed by 0 bases and 4 bases, with 12 bases remaining between them. CDR3 protein: CAISESGGQNNEKLFF. The CDR3 nucleotides are TGTGCCATCAGTGAGTCGGGGGGGCAGAATAATGAAAAACTGTTTTTT.

The chain links TRBV19 to TRBJ1-1; the D gene is possibly TRBD1 (6 bases). Germline CDR1 is LNHDA and CDR2 is SQIVND (reference sequence). Between the trimmed V and J ends, which lost 5 bases and 3 bases, there was a span of 10 bases. The CDR3 contains 13 residues. The CDR3: CASSAKGDTEAFF. For the CDR3, the DNA is TGTGCCAGTAGTGCCAAGGGGGACACTGAAGCTTTCTTT.

CDR3 loop: CASTLRVRRAGTQYF. The CDR3 region has the DNA TGTGCCAGCACCCTACGGGTCAGGAGGGCTGGGACCCAGTACTTC. V gene TRBV6-4 combines with J gene TRBJ2-5, with TRBD2 as a possible D gene (6 bases). V shed 7 bases and J shed 7 bases, with 22 bases lying between them. The CDR3 extends over 15 amino acids. Germline CDR1 and CDR2: MRHNA and SNTAGT.

The chain has TRBV29-1 and TRBJ2-6; D possibly corresponds to TRBD2 (6 bases). From germline, CDR1 is SQVTM and CDR2 ANQGSEA. There are 17 residues in the CDR3. Trimming left V 7 bases short and J 0 bases short, with 19 bases between. The CDR3 bases are TGCAGCGCTTGGTTGGACGGGGGATCCTCTGGGGCCAACGTCCTGACTTTC. Its translation: CSAWLDGGSSGANVLTF.